Given below is one T cell receptor (beta chain) in context. The sample belongs to a study of CD8 T cells in Susac syndrome. When the RNA was reverse transcribed, random hexamers were used with an input of roughly 0.45 to 1 ug. TCRdb itself ran the immunoSEQ multiplex PCR reads through MiXCR, one entry per CDR3 protein. The repertoire includes around 130,000 distinct CDR3 sequences, 96% of them detected once, and less than 0.15% sits in the top ten. CDR3 length equals 15 residues. The germline CDR1 and CDR2 sequences are MGHDK and SYGVNS. Trimming took 3 bases from V and 4 from J, leaving 15 bases between them.

The rearrangement links TRBV25-1 to TRBJ2-5, with D possibly TRBD1 on 5 matching bases. The clonotype was recovered from a human donor with Susac syndrome. Sequencing was carried out using CD4+ T cells from PBMCs. CDR3 DNA: TGTGCCAGCAGTGAGGAAAGGGGTCGGGCAGAGACCCAGTACTTC. Protein sequence: CASSEERGRAETQYF.